This T cell receptor (beta chain) is from a study of T cells after posttransplantation cyclophosphamide. V was cut by 0 bases and J by 5 bases, with 10 bases left in between. Germline-derived CDR1 and CDR2 are SGHRS and YFSETQ. The CDR3 is 14 amino acids. Produced via immunoSEQ multiplex PCR; TCRdb's table is partial and in-frame only. Recorded here are approximately 39,000 clones, none singletons. This clone was counted many times. The chain combines TRBV5-1 with TRBJ2-3; tentatively, D is TRBD2 (5 bases). The sequence was collected from a man aged 50 to 59 in good health, CMV-negative, and a related stem cell transplant donor. Sequencing was performed on PBMCs. The CDR3 coding sequence is TGCGCCAGCAGCTTGGGGCTAGCAGGAGATACGCAGTATTTT. It specifies CASSLGLAGDTQYF.